Each of the 5 T cell receptor beta chains below was sequenced from the same sample in a study of T cell changes during pregnancy in multiple sclerosis. TCRdb's table, derived via immunoSEQ multiplex PCR, lists solely in-frame clones and lacks some. The data contain about 18,000 clones, more than 75% of them singletons. The starting material was CD8+ T cells from peripheral blood mononuclear cells, obtained after pregnancy. These receptors all stem from a female donor with multiple sclerosis, enrolled in a pregnancy study.

J is TRBJ2-2 and V is TRBV25-1; TRBD2 matches at 10 bases. The V gene end was trimmed by 3 bases and the J gene end by 4 bases; junction bases not matched to a gene: 11. CDR3 size: 18 residues. The V gene's germline CDR1 is MGHDK and CDR2 SYGVNS. CDR3 bases: TGTGCCAGCAGTGACCCCCCTACTAGCGGGGCCATCACCGGGGAGCTGTTTTTT. Its translation: CASSDPPTSGAITGELFF.

The chain links TRBV11-2 to TRBJ2-7; a possible D gene is TRBD1 (5 bases). Germline V gene lookup returns CDR1 SGHAT and CDR2 FQNNGV. The CDR3 extends over 16 amino acids. Trimming shortened V by 3 bases and J by 6 bases, and 21 bases separated the two germline ends. CDR3 coding DNA: TGTGCCAGCAGCTTGACCGCCCTGGGGCAATCCCTCGAGCAGTACTTC. It specifies CASSLTALGQSLEQYF.

The rearrangement uses TRBV7-8 and TRBJ2-5; TRBD2 agrees at 11 bases. The CDR3 contains 15 residues. Germline CDR1 is SGHVS and CDR2 is FQNEAQ. V gave up 6 bases and J gave up 4 bases; unmatched junction bases: 7. The chain's CDR3 is CASRTGLAVLETQYF. The CDR3 DNA follows: TGTGCCAGCAGAACGGGACTAGCGGTTTTAGAGACCCAGTACTTC.

The V and J genes are TRBV19 and TRBJ2-2; weak D call: TRBD1 (5 bases). This CDR3 is 13 amino acids long. Germline CDR1 LNHDA, CDR2 SQIVND (reference sequence). V dropped 7 bases and J dropped 5 bases, with 11 bases sitting between them. CDR3 sequence (DNA): TGTGCCAGTATTAAAGGGGTAACCGGGGAGCTGTTTTTT. Its protein product is CASIKGVTGELFF.

In this sample, this clone turned up a few times. V is TRBV13 and J is TRBJ2-3; 7 bases agree with TRBD2. Germline V lookup: CDR1 PRHDT, CDR2 FYEKMQ (reference sequence). After removal of 3 bases from V and 6 bases from J, the junction contained 6 bases not matched to a gene. The CDR3 extends over 14 amino acids. The CDR3 DNA sequence: TGTGCCAGCAGCTTGGGCGGGAGTGAGGATACGCAGTATTTT. Encoded protein: CASSLGGSEDTQYF.